This T cell receptor (beta chain) came from a study of blood T cells in healthy people across ages. Study-wide findings and caveats: Diversity figures derived from one million T cells were judged to underestimate the true value. Relative to aged donors, long-lived donors carried more naive CD4+ cells and displayed higher diversity. Correlation between TCR beta diversity and naive T cell percentage was strong.

PCR was performed a second time for about 7 to 11 cycles using a sample-barcoded 5' primer and a J-beta primer mix. TCRdb reprocessed the 5' RACE reads with MiXCR, giving one entry per CDR3 protein. The profile covers about 670,000 distinct CDR3 sequences, with over 40% appearing a single time and 13% taken by the ten largest. This clonotype was picked up many times. The antigen is undetermined. Germline V gene lookup returns CDR1 DFQATT and CDR2 SNEGSKA (reference sequence). Trimming took 6 bases from V and 7 from J, leaving 15 bases between them. The CDR3 covers 12 residues. The extraction recovered at least 5 micrograms of total RNA per sample.

Sequencing input: blood. This chain connects TRBV20-1 to TRBJ1-2; D ambiguous. This clonotype originated in a woman over 75 in good health. The DNA of the CDR3 is TGCAGTGCGCGTGGTTGGGGTGGTGGCTACACCTTC. Protein: CSARGWGGGYTF.